This entry lists 22 T cell receptor beta chains sequenced from one sample in a study of response to subunit inactivated influenza vaccine. One entry per CDR3 protein, called by TCRdb with MiXCR from the RT-PCR reads. The data show about 500,000 distinct CDR3 sequences, approximately 12% seen once. The specimen comprised PBMCs from blood, sampled about 6 weeks after vaccination. All receptors derive from a man in his fifties or sixties who received an inactivated influenza vaccine.

This clonotype was seen a handful of times. This chain uses TRBV24-1 with TRBJ1-1; D is undetermined. The CDR3 spans 15 residues. V shed 7 bases and J shed 7 bases, with 21 bases lying between them. Germline CDR1 reads KGHDR; CDR2 reads SFDVKD. The DNA for the CDR3 is TGTGCCACCAGGGCCGGGGAAGGGCCCTGGGGTGAAGCTTTCTTT. This gives the protein CATRAGEGPWGEAFF.

The genes are TRBV6-2 or TRBV6-3 and TRBJ2-3; the D is unclear. The CDR3 is made up of 15 amino acids. The V end was cut by 0 bases, the J end by 0 bases, with 7 bases between. The germline CDR1 and CDR2 sequences are MNHEY and SVGEGT. CDR3 region: CASSYSPTSTDTQYF. The CDR3 bases are TGTGCCAGCAGTTACTCTCCAACCAGCACAGATACGCAGTATTTT.

This clonotype has more than one count but fewer than ten. The chain carries TRBV28 and TRBJ1-6, with a possible D match to TRBD1 (5 bases). Germline V gives CDR1 MDHEN, CDR2 SYDVKM. The CDR3 sequence is 12 residues long. CDR3 sequence: CAAAGYSSPLHF. CDR3 nucleotide sequence: TGTGCAGCAGCAGGGTATTCTTCACCCCTCCACTTT. The variable domain in full, with the rest retrieved from reference TRBV28 and TRBJ1-6, is DVKVTQSSRYLVKRTGEKVFLECVQDMDHENMFWYRQDPGLGLRLIYFSYDVKMKEKGDIPEGYSVSREKKERFSLILESASTNQTSMYLCAAAGYSSPLHFGNGTRLTVT.

This clonotype was counted between two and nine times. The rearrangement links TRBV4-3 to TRBJ2-5, with D hard to call. The CDR3 contains 14 residues. With 0 bases removed from V and 5 bases from J, the gap between germline ends came to 10 bases. Germline V CDR1 and CDR2: LGHNA, YSLEER. The DNA of the CDR3 is TGCGCCAGCAGCCAAGATTACGGCCCCGAGACCCAGTACTTC. Protein product: CASSQDYGPETQYF.

The V call is TRBV12-3 or TRBV12-4, the J call TRBJ2-7; D gene ambiguous. CDR3 length equals 15 residues. The germline V and J ends were trimmed by 5 bases and 6 bases, with 20 bases remaining between them. The CDR3 loop reads CASSPSLMGSSEQYF. DNA for the CDR3: TGTGCCAGCAGTCCGTCGTTGATGGGAAGTAGCGAGCAGTACTTC.

V and J are TRBV2 and TRBJ1-2, with TRBD1 matching over 7 bases. Germline V CDR1 and CDR2: SNHLY, FYNNEI. Trimming cost V 6 bases and J 4 bases; bases outside gene matches: 11. This CDR3 is 15 amino acids long. The CDR3 protein is CASRDRFYTVYGYTF. The DNA of the CDR3 is TGTGCCAGCAGGGACAGGTTCTATACCGTCTATGGCTACACCTTC.

The sample holds many counts of this clonotype. V usage is TRBV5-5 and J usage is TRBJ2-2, with D possibly being TRBD1 or TRBD2 (5 bases each). Germline CDR1 reads SGHKS; CDR2 reads YYEKEE (reference sequence). This CDR3 is built from 14 residues. V was trimmed by 3 bases and J by 2 bases, leaving 8 bases between them. The CDR3 DNA is TGTGCCAGCAGCTGGGGACGTAACACCGGGGAGCTGTTTTTT. Translated: CASSWGRNTGELFF.

There are a few counts of this clonotype. The chain combines TRBV12-3 or TRBV12-4 with TRBJ2-1; TRBD2 matches at 8 bases. CDR3 length equals 13 residues. V was clipped by 5 bases and J by 6 bases; unmatched bases: 3. DNA of the CDR3: TGTGCCAGCAGTAGGGGACTAGTCAATGAGCAGTTCTTC. Its translation: CASSRGLVNEQFF.

CDR3 nucleotide sequence: TGTGCCAGCAGATCTGGGGGACTAGGGCATGCCGAGCAGTACTTC. It specifies CASRSGGLGHAEQYF. The chain uses TRBV28 and TRBJ2-7, with 8 bases aligning to TRBD2. CDR3 length: 15 residues. The trim removed 6 bases at V and 6 bases at J, leaving 13 bases unmatched. Per the germline V gene, CDR1 is MDHEN and CDR2 is SYDVKM.

This clonotype was found many times. This sequence joins TRBV4-3 and TRBJ1-2, with D possibly being TRBD1 (5 bases). The CDR3 loop spans 16 amino acids. The germline gives CDR1 LGHNA, CDR2 YSLEER. With 0 bases removed from V and 2 bases from J, the gap between germline ends came to 13 bases. The CDR3 loop is CASSQEVLQGNYGYTF. The CDR3, as DNA: TGCGCCAGCAGCCAAGAGGTACTCCAGGGAAACTATGGCTACACCTTC.

In this sample, this clonotype turned up a few times. DNA for the CDR3: TGTGCCAGCTCCGGGACAGGGACTTCGCAGCCCCAGCATTTT. Its protein product is CASSGTGTSQPQHF. This chain links TRBV10-3 with TRBJ1-5, with TRBD1 identical over 9 bases. The length of the CDR3 is 14 residues. The junction had 11 bases not matched to a gene; V was cut back by 10 bases and J by 7 bases. Germline lookup yields CDR1 ENHRY and CDR2 SYGVKD.

The gene calls are TRBV7-9 and TRBJ2-1; 7 nucleotides line up with TRBD2. The V gene's germline CDR1 is SEHNR and CDR2 FQNEAQ (reference sequence). V trimming: 5 bases; J trimming: 5 bases; junction bases outside the gene matches: 9. The CDR3 loop spans 15 amino acids. In nucleotides, the CDR3 is TGTGCCAGCAGCCCCACTAGAGCGGGGAACAATGAGCAGTTCTTC. It encodes CASSPTRAGNNEQFF.

This clonotype was detected a few times. Mismatch with germline at one junction end may stem from a read error. This chain connects TRBV3-1 to TRBJ2-5; maybe TRBD2 (6 bases). CDR3 length equals 14 residues. The germline V gene has CDR1 LGHDT and CDR2 YNNKEL (reference sequence). This CDR3 is CASTQMREQETQYF. CDR3 DNA: TGTGCCAGCACCCAAATGCGGGAACAAGAGACCCAGTACTTC.

The table lists this clonotype with many counts. J is TRBJ2-7 and V is TRBV4-3; D not certain. Germline lookup yields CDR1 LGHNA and CDR2 YSLEER. The length of the CDR3 is 13 residues. V lost 1 base and J 1 base, leaving 5 bases between the germline ends. The CDR3 loop reads CASSQGGSYEQYF. CDR3 coding DNA: TGCGCCAGCAGCCAAGGCGGTTCCTACGAGCAGTACTTC.

The gene calls are TRBV4-1 and TRBJ1-2, with D maybe TRBD1 (5 bases). V lost 1 base and J 6 bases, leaving 12 bases between the germline ends. Germline assignment: CDR1 MGHRA and CDR2 YSYEKL. The CDR3 covers 14 residues. The CDR3 protein is CASSQAHGGNGYTF. CDR3 DNA: TGCGCCAGCAGCCAAGCTCATGGGGGGAATGGCTACACCTTC.

This clonotype was observed a few times. The V call is TRBV29-1, the J call TRBJ2-3; 9 bases align to TRBD2. Germline CDR1 SQVTM, CDR2 ANQGSEA. J lost 6 bases, V lost 6 bases, and 10 bases had no gene match. The CDR3 spans 14 residues. The chain's CDR3 is CSVAGTSFTDTQYF. DNA of the CDR3: TGCAGCGTCGCCGGGACTAGCTTTACTGATACGCAGTATTTT.

This clonotype was seen at least ten times. This chain links TRBV10-2 with TRBJ1-5; TRBD1 might be the D (5 bases). Germline V gene data show CDR1 as WSHSY and CDR2 as SAAADI. This CDR3 contains 14 residues. V lost 6 bases, J lost 6 bases, and 15 bases lay in between. Here the CDR3 DNA reads TGCGCCAGCAGGCGGGGCAGGGAAGGTCAGCCCCAGCATTTT. This sequence encodes CASRRGREGQPQHF.

The chain uses TRBV3-1 and TRBJ1-2, with 11 bases aligning to TRBD1. CDR1 and CDR2 from the germline V gene are LGHDT and YNNKEL (reference sequence). The CDR3 has 14 amino acids. V trimming: 4 bases; J trimming: 5 bases; junction bases outside the gene matches: 3. The DNA of the CDR3 is TGTGCCAGCAGCCCCGGGACAGGGGGATATGGCTACACCTTC. This encodes CASSPGTGGYGYTF.

In its sample, this clonotype was seen many times. The chain recombines TRBV7-2 with TRBJ1-2, with 7 nucleotides matching TRBD1. The CDR3 contains 15 residues. Germline CDR1 and CDR2: SGHTA and FQGNSA. V gave up 2 bases and J gave up 8 bases; unmatched junction bases: 11. CDR3 sequence: CASSLMGQSVIGYTF. The CDR3 coding sequence is TGTGCCAGCAGCTTAATGGGACAGAGCGTGATAGGCTACACCTTC.

The chain employs TRBV2 and TRBJ1-4; D uncertain. CDR1 and CDR2 (germline): SNHLY, FYNNEI. Trimming removed 10 bases at V and 3 bases at J, with 15 bases between. The CDR3 covers 14 residues. This CDR3 is CATLVPPSNEKLFF. The CDR3 DNA reads TGTGCCACCCTTGTCCCTCCGTCTAATGAAAAACTGTTTTTT.

The V gene is TRBV7-9, the J gene TRBJ2-3; D remains unclear. CDR3 length: 15 amino acids. The germline V and J ends were trimmed by 7 bases and 2 bases, with 16 bases remaining between them. Per germline, CDR1 SEHNR and CDR2 FQNEAQ (reference sequence). The CDR3 nucleotides read TGTGCCAGCACCAATTCCCTAGTGGTCACAGATACGCAGTATTTT. Its translation is CASTNSLVVTDTQYF.

This clonotype was found a few times. The chain combines TRBV20-1 with TRBJ1-5; D might be TRBD1 (5 bases). The CDR3 contains 13 residues. Per germline, CDR1 DFQATT and CDR2 SNEGSKA (reference sequence). Trimming left V 5 bases short and J 0 bases short, with 8 bases between. The CDR3 loop is CSAGTVSNQPQHF. Written as DNA, the CDR3 is TGCAGTGCTGGGACGGTTAGCAATCAGCCCCAGCATTTT.